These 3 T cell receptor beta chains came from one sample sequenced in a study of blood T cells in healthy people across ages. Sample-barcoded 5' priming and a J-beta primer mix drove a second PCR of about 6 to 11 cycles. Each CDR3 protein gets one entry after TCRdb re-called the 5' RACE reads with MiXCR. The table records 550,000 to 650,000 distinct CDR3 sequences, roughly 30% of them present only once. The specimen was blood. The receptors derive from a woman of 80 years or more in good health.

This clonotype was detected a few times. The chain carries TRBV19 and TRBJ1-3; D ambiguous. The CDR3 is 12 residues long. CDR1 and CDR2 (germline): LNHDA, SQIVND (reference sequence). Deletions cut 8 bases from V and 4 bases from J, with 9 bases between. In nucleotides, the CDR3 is TGTGCCAGTCGATCACCAGGAAACACCATATATTTT. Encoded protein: CASRSPGNTIYF.

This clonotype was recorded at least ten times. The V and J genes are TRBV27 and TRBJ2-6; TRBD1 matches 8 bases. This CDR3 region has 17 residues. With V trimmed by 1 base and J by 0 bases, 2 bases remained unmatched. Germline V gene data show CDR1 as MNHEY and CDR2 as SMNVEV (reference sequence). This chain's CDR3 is CASSLYGTGSGANVLTF. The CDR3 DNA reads TGTGCCAGCAGTTTATATGGGACAGGCTCTGGGGCCAACGTCCTGACTTTC.

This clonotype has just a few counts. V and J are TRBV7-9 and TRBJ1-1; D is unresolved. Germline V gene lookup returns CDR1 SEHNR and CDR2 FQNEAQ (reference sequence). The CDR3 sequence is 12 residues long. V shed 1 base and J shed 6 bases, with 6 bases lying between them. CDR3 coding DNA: TGTGCCAGCAGCTTAGTTGCCCCTGAAGCTTTCTTT. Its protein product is CASSLVAPEAFF.